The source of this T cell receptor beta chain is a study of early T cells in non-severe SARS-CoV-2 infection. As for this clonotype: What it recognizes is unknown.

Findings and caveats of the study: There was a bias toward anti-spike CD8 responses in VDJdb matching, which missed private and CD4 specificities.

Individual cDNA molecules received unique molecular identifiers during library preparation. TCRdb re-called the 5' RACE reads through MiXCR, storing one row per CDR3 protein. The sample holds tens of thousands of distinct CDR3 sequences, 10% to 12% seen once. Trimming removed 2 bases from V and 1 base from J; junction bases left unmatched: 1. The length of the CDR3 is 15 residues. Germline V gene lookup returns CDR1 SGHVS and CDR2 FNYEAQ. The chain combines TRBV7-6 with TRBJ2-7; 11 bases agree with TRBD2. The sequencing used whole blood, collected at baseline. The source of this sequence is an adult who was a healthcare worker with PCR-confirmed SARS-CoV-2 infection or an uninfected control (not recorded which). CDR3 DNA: TGTGCCAGCAGCTTACTAGCGGGGGGTTCCTACGAGCAGTACTTC. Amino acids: CASSLLAGGSYEQYF.